These 28 T cell receptor beta chains were sequenced from one sample in a study of blood T cell repertoires in COVID-19. Libraries were prepared by immunoSEQ multiplex PCR; TCRdb keeps only in-frame clonotypes and omits some of them. The sample lists 160,000 or so clones; just under 80% were seen once. Specimen: peripheral blood. The receptors stem from a man aged 65-85 years with active or convalescent COVID-19.

The V call is TRBV18, the J call TRBJ1-1, with D uncertain. Germline CDR1 KGHSH, CDR2 LQKENI. The V and J ends lost 3 bases and 3 bases respectively, with 8 bases between them. The CDR3 runs to 13 residues. In DNA, the CDR3 is TGTGCCAGCTCACCCTCTGAGGACACTGAAGCTTTCTTT. Translating gives CASSPSEDTEAFF. The entire variable domain, with the rest obtained from reference TRBV18 and TRBJ1-1, is as follows: NAGVMQNPRHLVRRRGQEARLRCSPMKGHSHVYWYRQLPEEGLKFMVYLQKENIIDESGMPKERFSAEFPKEGPSILRIQQVVRGDSAAYFCASSPSEDTEAFFGQGTRLTVV.

This chain joins TRBV21-1 and TRBJ1-1. TRBV21-1 is termed a pseudogene. The CDR3 has 11 residues. The CDR3 bases are TGTGCCAGCAGCTCGCGGGGGGGGGCTTTCTTT. As protein: CASSSRGGAFF.

This clone came up a few times. The rearrangement uses TRBV4-2 and TRBJ1-1, with 7 nucleotides matching TRBD1. This CDR3 comprises 17 residues. Germline V gene data show CDR1 as LGHNA and CDR2 as YNFKEQ. V gave up 3 bases and J gave up 5 bases; unmatched junction bases: 15. This CDR3 is CASSHQVGVGGVTEAFF. The DNA for the CDR3 is TGTGCCAGCAGCCATCAAGTTGGGGTAGGGGGCGTTACTGAAGCTTTCTTT.

This sequence joins TRBV6-5 and TRBJ1-2; D is possibly TRBD1 (6 bases). This CDR3 region has 13 residues. The ends were cut back, 1 base at V and 7 bases at J, with 10 bases in the middle. Germline CDR1 is MNHEY and CDR2 is SVGAGI. CDR3 sequence: CASSYLGAGGYTF. The CDR3 DNA reads TGTGCCAGCAGTTACTTGGGGGCGGGTGGCTACACCTTC.

The gene calls are TRBV2 and TRBJ1-2, with D tentatively TRBD1 (5 bases). Per the germline V gene, CDR1 is SNHLY and CDR2 is FYNNEI. The CDR3 has 15 residues. Trimming removed 2 bases at V and 2 bases at J, with 12 bases between. The CDR3 nucleotides read TGTGCCAGCAGTGAAACGACTGCAGGGAACTATGGCTACACCTTC. Its translation: CASSETTAGNYGYTF. Based on the CDR3 plus reference TRBV2 and TRBJ1-2, the full variable domain is EPEVTQTPSHQVTQMGQEVILRCVPISNHLYFYWYRQILGQKVEFLVSFYNNEISEKSEIFDDQFSVERPDGSNFTLKIRSTKLEDSAMYFCASSETTAGNYGYTFGSGTRLTVV.

This chain links TRBV5-1 with TRBJ2-3, with 11 positions matching TRBD1. Germline assignment: CDR1 SGHRS and CDR2 YFSETQ. The ends lost 4 bases at V and 4 bases at J; junction bases unmatched: 5. The CDR3 is 15 residues long. In nucleotides, the CDR3 is TGCGCCAGCAGCGGGAAGGGACAGGGGGCAGATACGCAGTATTTT. The encoded protein is CASSGKGQGADTQYF.

The chain is built from TRBV9 and TRBJ1-3, with a weak D call TRBD1 (5 bases). This CDR3 spans 19 amino acids. V lost 4 bases and J 0 bases, leaving 23 bases between the germline ends. Per germline, CDR1 SGDLS and CDR2 YYNGEE. DNA of the CDR3: TGTGCCAGCAGCCACCGAGACAGCCAACCACTAAGCTCTGGAAACACCATATATTTT. It is translated as CASSHRDSQPLSSGNTIYF.

This clone has a single count. V and J are TRBV5-6 and TRBJ1-1; no definite D call. The CDR3 spans 16 residues. Trimming removed 3 bases at V and 8 bases at J, with 23 bases between. Germline-derived CDR1 and CDR2 are SGHDT and YYEEEE. For the CDR3, the DNA is TGTGCCAGCAGCTCCGGGCGTGGGTGGCAGACTAAAGAAGCTTTCTTT. It specifies CASSSGRGWQTKEAFF.

The CDR3 loop is CASSPRDRGSPTEAFF. The CDR3 nucleotides read TGTGCCAGCAGCCCCCGGGACAGGGGGAGTCCCACTGAAGCTTTCTTT. V gene TRBV3-1 (or the pseudogene TRBV3-2) combines with J gene TRBJ1-1; 11 bases match TRBD1. The V gene's germline CDR1 is LGHDT and CDR2 YNNKEL (reference sequence). V lost 4 bases, J lost 4 bases, and 8 bases stayed unmatched. The CDR3 spans 16 residues.

The chain is built from TRBV11-2 and TRBJ2-7, with a weak D call TRBD1 (5 bases). The CDR3 loop spans 13 amino acids. Trimming took off 5 bases at V and 4 bases at J, with 12 bases between the two ends. The germline V gene encodes CDR1 SGHAT and CDR2 FQNNGV. The DNA for the CDR3 is TGTGCCAGCAGCCAAGAACGACAGTACGAGCAGTACTTC. This gives the protein CASSQERQYEQYF. Full variable domain (rest looked up from reference TRBV11-2 and TRBJ2-7): EAGVAQSPRYKIIEKRQSVAFWCNPISGHATLYWYQQILGQGPKLLIQFQNNGVVDDSQLPKDRFSAERLKGVDSTLKIQPAKLEDSAVYLCASSQERQYEQYFGPGTRLTVT.

This chain uses TRBV5-6 with TRBJ1-4, with D perhaps TRBD1 (5 bases). Trimming pared 1 base from V and 6 bases from J, leaving 13 bases between. The length of the CDR3 is 15 residues. CDR1 is SGHDT, CDR2 YYEEEE, per germline. CDR3 nucleotide sequence: TGTGCCAGCAGCTTGTTCACAGGCCGGGATGAAAAACTGTTTTTT. Amino acid sequence: CASSLFTGRDEKLFF.

This chain links TRBV20-1 with TRBJ1-5, with 7 positions matching TRBD1. This CDR3 is built from 14 residues. Germline CDR1 is DFQATT and CDR2 is SNEGSKA (reference sequence). J was trimmed by 5 bases and V by 3 bases; bases with no gene match: 7. CDR3 coding DNA: TGCAGTGCTAGTGGGCAGGGGGAGCATCAGCCCCAGCATTTT. Its translation: CSASGQGEHQPQHF.

The chain couples TRBV7-2 to TRBJ2-5; TRBD2 aligns across 9 bases. The CDR3 has 14 amino acids. Germline V gene data show CDR1 as SGHTA and CDR2 as FQGNSA. Germline trimming cut 2 bases from V and 5 bases from J; bases unmatched to any gene: 3. The CDR3 here is CASSLMREGETQYF. The CDR3 region has the DNA TGTGCCAGCAGCTTAATGCGGGAGGGGGAGACCCAGTACTTC.

The chain has TRBV18 and TRBJ1-2; D is possibly TRBD1 (6 bases). V was trimmed by 3 bases and J by 1 base, leaving 12 bases between them. Germline V gives CDR1 KGHSH, CDR2 LQKENI. The CDR3 loop spans 15 amino acids. The DNA of the CDR3 is TGTGCCAGCTCACCTACCCAACAGGGTAACTATGGCTACACCTTC. It codes for CASSPTQQGNYGYTF.

This chain connects TRBV19 to TRBJ1-2; D perhaps matches TRBD1 (5 bases). Looked up from germline, CDR1 is LNHDA and CDR2 is SQIVND (reference sequence). This CDR3 spans 13 amino acids. Deletions cut 5 bases from V and 3 bases from J, with 10 bases between. CDR3 sequence: CASSPPGYYGYTF. In DNA, the CDR3 is TGTGCCAGTAGTCCCCCAGGGTACTATGGCTACACCTTC.

The gene calls are TRBV7-9 and TRBJ2-7; tentatively, D is TRBD1 (6 bases). Germline CDR1 is SEHNR and CDR2 is FQNEAQ (reference sequence). V shed 4 bases and J shed 2 bases, with 18 bases lying between them. CDR3 length: 16 residues. In DNA, the CDR3 is TGTGCCAGCAGCTACAAAACCGGGACATCTGCCTACGAGCAGTACTTC. This encodes CASSYKTGTSAYEQYF.

This clone was picked up a small number of times. The chain carries TRBV9 and TRBJ2-7, with 7 nucleotides matching TRBD1. CDR1 and CDR2 (germline): SGDLS, YYNGEE. V trimming: 4 bases; J trimming: 0 bases; junction bases outside the gene matches: 4. This CDR3 has 14 residues. The CDR3 DNA reads as TGTGCCAGCAGCAAGCAGGGGGACTCCTACGAGCAGTACTTC. This codes for CASSKQGDSYEQYF.

This clone was seen repeatedly, ten times or more. The chain carries TRBV12-3 or TRBV12-4 and TRBJ1-2; D call uncertain. The germline V and J ends were trimmed by 4 bases and 5 bases, with 8 bases remaining between them. CDR3 length: 12 amino acids. The CDR3 loop is CASSSPLYGYTF. The DNA for the CDR3 is TGTGCCAGCAGTTCCCCCCTTTATGGCTACACCTTC.

The CDR3 nucleotides read TGTGCCACCGATCCTAGCGGGGGGAGCACAGATACGCAGTATTTT. Translating gives CATDPSGGSTDTQYF. The V and J genes are TRBV10-3 and TRBJ2-3; 11 bases are shared with TRBD2. Germline-derived CDR1 and CDR2 are ENHRY and SYGVKD. CDR3 size: 15 residues. The junction had 6 bases not matched to a gene; V was cut back by 10 bases and J by 0 bases.

The rearrangement links TRBV5-4 to TRBJ2-7; D perhaps matches TRBD1 (5 bases). The CDR3 spans 12 residues. Deletions cut 0 bases from V and 6 bases from J, with 7 bases between. Germline lookup yields CDR1 SGHNT and CDR2 YYREEE (reference sequence). CDR3 nucleotide sequence: TGTGCCAGCAGCTTGGGACAGACCGAGCAGTACTTC. This codes for CASSLGQTEQYF.

The chain joins TRBV6-8 to TRBJ2-2; TRBD2 agrees at 12 bases. Trimming took 6 bases from V and 0 from J; bases not matched to a gene: 5. Germline lookup yields CDR1 MNHGY and CDR2 SAAAGT. The CDR3 runs 17 residues. CDR3 DNA: TGTGCCAGCAGCAGCGGACTAGCGGGAACGAACACCGGGGAGCTGTTTTTT. Amino acids: CASSSGLAGTNTGELFF.

The gene calls are TRBV5-1 and TRBJ2-7, with 7 bases matching TRBD2. Trimming cost V 3 bases and J 3 bases; bases outside gene matches: 6. Germline CDR1 is SGHRS and CDR2 is YFSETQ. The CDR3 contains 14 residues. CDR3: CASSYGDYGYEQYF. CDR3 in DNA: TGCGCCAGCAGCTACGGGGACTACGGCTACGAGCAGTACTTC.

The gene calls are TRBV3-1 (or the pseudogene TRBV3-2) and TRBJ2-7; 9 nucleotides match TRBD2. CDR3 size: 15 residues. CDR1 and CDR2 from the germline V gene are LGHDT and YNNKEL (reference sequence). V trimming: 3 bases; J trimming: 3 bases; junction bases outside the gene matches: 6. The CDR3 region is CASSQSGRTIYEQYF. CDR3 DNA: TGTGCCAGCAGCCAGAGCGGGAGGACTATCTACGAGCAGTACTTC.

The chain recombines TRBV20-1 with TRBJ1-5, with D maybe TRBD1 (5 bases). The CDR3 runs 16 residues. Per germline, CDR1 DFQATT and CDR2 SNEGSKA (reference sequence). Trimming stripped 3 bases from V and 0 bases from J, with 15 bases between. CDR3 in amino acids: CSASGAQGNSNQPQHF. The DNA of the CDR3 is TGCAGTGCTAGTGGGGCCCAGGGAAATAGCAATCAGCCCCAGCATTTT.

The V gene is TRBV14, the J gene TRBJ2-3; 8 bases align to TRBD2. CDR3 length equals 18 residues. V trimming: 0 bases; J trimming: 0 bases; junction bases outside the gene matches: 8. CDR1 and CDR2 (germline): SGHDN, FVKESK. DNA of the CDR3: TGTGCCAGCAGCCAAGATCAACTAGCGGACCCTAGCACAGATACGCAGTATTTT. This codes for CASSQDQLADPSTDTQYF.

The chain links TRBV5-1 to TRBJ2-3; 9 bases match TRBD2. Germline values: CDR1 SGHRS, CDR2 YFSETQ. CDR3 length: 14 residues. Trimming at V came to 5 bases and at J to 4 bases, leaving 5 bases not matched to a gene. CDR3 coding DNA: TGCGCCAGCAGAACGACTAGCGGTGCAGATACGCAGTATTTT. Translating it yields CASRTTSGADTQYF.

The chain links TRBV7-8 to TRBJ1-6, with D possibly TRBD1 on 5 matching bases. The germline gives CDR1 SGHVS, CDR2 FQNEAQ. Trimming took off 2 bases at V and 8 bases at J, with 10 bases between the two ends. This CDR3 is 14 amino acids long. The CDR3 protein is CASSLSGFDSPLHF. CDR3 bases: TGTGCCAGCAGCTTATCAGGGTTTGATTCACCCCTCCACTTT.

The V call is TRBV28, the J call TRBJ2-3, with a tentative D call TRBD1 (5 bases). Germline V gene data show CDR1 as MDHEN and CDR2 as SYDVKM. This CDR3 contains 13 residues. Trimming took off 1 base at V and 4 bases at J, with 6 bases between the two ends. CDR3 in DNA: TGTGCCAGCAGTTTATCAGGGTCAGATACGCAGTATTTT. It translates to CASSLSGSDTQYF. The full variable domain, completed using reference TRBV28 and TRBJ2-3, is DVKVTQSSRYLVKRTGEKVFLECVQDMDHENMFWYRQDPGLGLRLIYFSYDVKMKEKGDIPEGYSVSREKKERFSLILESASTNQTSMYLCASSLSGSDTQYFGPGTRLTVL.